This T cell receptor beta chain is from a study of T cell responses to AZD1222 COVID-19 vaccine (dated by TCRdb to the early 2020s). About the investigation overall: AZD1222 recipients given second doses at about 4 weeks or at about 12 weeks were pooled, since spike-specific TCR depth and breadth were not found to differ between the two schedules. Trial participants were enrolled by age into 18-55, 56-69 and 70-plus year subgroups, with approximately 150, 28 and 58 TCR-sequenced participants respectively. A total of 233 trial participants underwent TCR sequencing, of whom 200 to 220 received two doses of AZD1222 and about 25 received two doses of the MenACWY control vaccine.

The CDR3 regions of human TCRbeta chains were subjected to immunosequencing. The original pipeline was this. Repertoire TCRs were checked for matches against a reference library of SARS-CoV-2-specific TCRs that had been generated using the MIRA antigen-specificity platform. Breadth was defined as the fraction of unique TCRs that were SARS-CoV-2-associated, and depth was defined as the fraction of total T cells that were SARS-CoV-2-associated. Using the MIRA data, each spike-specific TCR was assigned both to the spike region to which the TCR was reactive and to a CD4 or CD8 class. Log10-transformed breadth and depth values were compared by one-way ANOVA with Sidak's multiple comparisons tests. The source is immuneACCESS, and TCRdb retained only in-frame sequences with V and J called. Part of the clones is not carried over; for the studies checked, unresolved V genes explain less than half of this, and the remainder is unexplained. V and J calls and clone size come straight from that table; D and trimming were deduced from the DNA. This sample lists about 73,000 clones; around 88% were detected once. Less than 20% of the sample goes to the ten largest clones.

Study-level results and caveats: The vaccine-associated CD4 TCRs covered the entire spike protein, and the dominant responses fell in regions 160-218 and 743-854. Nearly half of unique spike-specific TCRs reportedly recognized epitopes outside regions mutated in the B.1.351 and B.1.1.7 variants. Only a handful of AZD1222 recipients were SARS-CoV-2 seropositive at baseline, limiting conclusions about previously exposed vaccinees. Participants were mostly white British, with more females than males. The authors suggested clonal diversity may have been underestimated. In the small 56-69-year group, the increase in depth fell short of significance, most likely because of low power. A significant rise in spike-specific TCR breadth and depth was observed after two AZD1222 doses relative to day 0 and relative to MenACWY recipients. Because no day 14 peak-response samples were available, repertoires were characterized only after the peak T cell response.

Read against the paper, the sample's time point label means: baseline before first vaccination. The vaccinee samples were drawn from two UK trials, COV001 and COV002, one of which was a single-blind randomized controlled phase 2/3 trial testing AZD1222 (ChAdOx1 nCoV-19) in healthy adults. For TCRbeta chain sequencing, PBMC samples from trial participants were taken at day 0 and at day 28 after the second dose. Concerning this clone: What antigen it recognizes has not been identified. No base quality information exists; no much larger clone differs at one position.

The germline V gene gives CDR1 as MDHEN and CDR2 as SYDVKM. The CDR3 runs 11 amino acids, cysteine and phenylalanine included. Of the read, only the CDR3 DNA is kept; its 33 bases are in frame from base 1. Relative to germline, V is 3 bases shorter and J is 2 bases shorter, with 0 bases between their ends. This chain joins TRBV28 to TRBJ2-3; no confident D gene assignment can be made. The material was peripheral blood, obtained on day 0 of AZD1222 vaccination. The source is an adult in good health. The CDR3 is CASSFTDTQYF. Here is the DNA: TGTGCCAGCAGTTTCACAGATACGCAGTATTTT. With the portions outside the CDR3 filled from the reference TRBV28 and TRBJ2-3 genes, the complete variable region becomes DVKVTQSSRYLVKRTGEKVFLECVQDMDHENMFWYRQDPGLGLRLIYFSYDVKMKEKGDIPEGYSVSREKKERFSLILESASTNQTSMYLCASSFTDTQYFGPGTRLTVL.